This T cell receptor beta chain was documented in a study of cytomegalovirus exposure and HLA in healthy donors. Germline V CDR1 and CDR2: MDHEN, SYDVKM. V dropped 4 bases and J dropped 6; count of bases not matched to a gene: 5. CDR3 length: 16 amino acids. Primers included in the PCR were 60 Vbeta and 13 Jbeta primers. Some clones are missing from TCRdb's copy, which holds only in-frame ones; the method was immunoSEQ multiplex PCR. The table shows some 130,000 clones, with about 80% occurring only once. This TCR was sampled from a middle-aged man in good health and CMV-seropositive. Material for sequencing was PBMCs. The chain carries TRBV28 and TRBJ2-3; 15 bases agree with TRBD2. The CDR3 spells CASSSWTSGREDTQYF. The CDR3 DNA reads as TGTGCCAGCAGTTCTTGGACTAGCGGGAGGGAGGATACGCAGTATTTT.